This T cell receptor (beta chain) was identified during a study of Graves' ophthalmopathy and Graves' hyperthyroidism. Study findings and constraints: Built on 13 signatures, a model told ophthalmopathy apart from stable hyperthyroidism with about 88% sensitivity and roughly 80% specificity. Most expanded clonotypes in thyroid above 0.001 frequency also showed up in blood.

The CDR3 has 19 amino acids. Germline CDR1 MGHRA, CDR2 YSYEKL. With 0 bases clipped from V and 0 bases from J, the junction kept 11 bases outside the gene matches. This clonotype was counted only a few times. What it binds is not known. Amplified TCR beta CDR3 regions were obtained using RNA transcripts as template. After a first-round RT-PCR with HTBI primers, a second-round multiplex PCR was run. A single record per CDR3 protein comes from TCRdb applying MiXCR to the multiplex PCR reads. The sample holds more than 550,000 distinct CDR3 sequences, roughly 39% seen once. Clinicians diagnosed using symptoms, serum thyroxine, TRAb, thyroid ultrasound and orbital computed tomography.

The chain couples TRBV4-1 to TRBJ1-5, with 7 bases matching TRBD1. The TCR was taken from an adult man with Graves' ophthalmopathy. The sample taken for sequencing was peripheral blood. The CDR3 sequence is CASSQDFDRDAYSNQPQHF. For the CDR3, the DNA is TGCGCCAGCAGCCAAGATTTCGACAGGGACGCCTATAGCAATCAGCCCCAGCATTTT.